These 10 T cell receptor beta chains originate from one sample sequenced in a study of shared clonotypes between healthy human individuals. Produced via immunoSEQ multiplex PCR; TCRdb's table is partial and in-frame only. The table shows 780,000 or so clones, with 72% occurring only once. Sequencing used memory CD4+ T cells sorted from blood. Regarding subset: CD45RA-negative fraction. The receptor source for this set is a woman between 25 and 40 years old in good health.

Only one count was recorded for this clone. This chain joins TRBV19 and TRBJ2-3; possible D gene TRBD2, 5 bases. Trimming removed 9 bases from V and 1 base from J, with 17 bases in between. There are 15 residues in the CDR3. Germline CDR1 and CDR2: LNHDA and SQIVND (reference sequence). In DNA, the CDR3 is TGTGCCAGCAGCTTAGGCAGCGGACGCACAGATACGCAGTATTTT. This translates into CASSLGSGRTDTQYF.

The V call is TRBV5-1, the J call TRBJ1-3; D call uncertain. The V and J ends lost 4 bases and 0 bases respectively, with 11 bases between them. The germline CDR1 and CDR2 sequences are SGHRS and YFSETQ. The CDR3 has 15 residues. CDR3 protein: CASSVTASSGNTIYF. DNA of the CDR3: TGCGCCAGCAGCGTAACAGCATCCTCTGGAAACACCATATATTTT.

The chain couples TRBV6-5 to TRBJ2-3, with no clear D. The CDR3 is 14 residues long. Between the trimmed V and J ends, which lost 0 bases and 0 bases, there was a span of 4 bases. CDR1 is MNHEY and CDR2 is SVGAGI in the germline V gene. CDR3 DNA: TGTGCCAGCAGTTACTCCAGGAGCACAGATACGCAGTATTTT. This encodes CASSYSRSTDTQYF.

The genes are TRBV7-9 and TRBJ2-5; D is undetermined. Germline V gene lookup returns CDR1 SEHNR and CDR2 FQNEAQ (reference sequence). Trimming pared 5 bases from V and 4 bases from J, leaving 14 bases between. There are 14 residues in the CDR3. The DNA for the CDR3 is TGTGCCAGCAGCCCCCTTTCGGTCATAGAGACCCAGTACTTC. As protein: CASSPLSVIETQYF. Supplemented by reference TRBV7-9 and TRBJ2-5, the full variable domain reads DTGVSQNPRHKITKRGQNVTFRCDPISEHNRLYWYRQTLGQGPEFLTYFQNEAQLEKSRLLSDRFSAERPKGSFSTLEIQRTEQGDSAMYLCASSPLSVIETQYFGPGTRLLVL.

The chain recombines TRBV7-9 with TRBJ1-2; D is unclear. The CDR3 is 11 amino acids. Germline-derived CDR1 and CDR2 are SEHNR and FQNEAQ (reference sequence). V was pared by 3 bases and J by 6 bases, with 5 bases between. The chain's CDR3 is CASSFEDGYTF. CDR3 nucleotide sequence: TGTGCCAGCAGCTTCGAGGATGGCTACACCTTC.

The V call is TRBV5-1, the J call TRBJ1-1; D unresolved. Per germline, CDR1 SGHRS and CDR2 YFSETQ. The CDR3 covers 13 residues. V lost 3 bases, J lost 0 bases, and 6 bases lay in between. The CDR3 is CASSWSLNTEAFF. For the CDR3, the DNA is TGCGCCAGCAGCTGGAGCCTGAACACTGAAGCTTTCTTT.

J is TRBJ2-7 and V is TRBV28; 7 nucleotides agree with TRBD2. The germline V gene encodes CDR1 MDHEN and CDR2 SYDVKM. This CDR3 has 16 amino acids. The ends lost 6 bases at V and 5 bases at J; junction bases unmatched: 16. The CDR3 DNA sequence: TGTGCCAGCAGCACCTCGCGGGAGAAAGAGGGAGACGAGCAGTACTTC. It specifies CASSTSREKEGDEQYF. Drawing the rest from reference TRBV28 and TRBJ2-7, the complete variable domain is DVKVTQSSRYLVKRTGEKVFLECVQDMDHENMFWYRQDPGLGLRLIYFSYDVKMKEKGDIPEGYSVSREKKERFSLILESASTNQTSMYLCASSTSREKEGDEQYFGPGTRLTVT.

This clone came up once. This chain uses TRBV15 with TRBJ2-7; TRBD1 matches 8 bases. With V trimmed by 2 bases and J by 5 bases, 8 bases remained unmatched. There are 15 residues in the CDR3. Germline CDR1 is LNHNV and CDR2 is YYDKDF (reference sequence). Here the CDR3 DNA reads TGTGCCACCAGCAGACCCGGACAGGGAGCGCACGAGCAGTACTTC. Amino acids: CATSRPGQGAHEQYF.

This clone was seen only once. This may stem from a read error, because a much larger clone lies one nucleotide away. The V and J genes are TRBV4-1 and TRBJ1-3, with D unclear. V gave up 0 bases and J gave up 0 bases, with 3 bases separating them. This CDR3 spans 14 amino acids. CDR1 and CDR2 from the germline V gene are MGHRA and YSYEKL. CDR3: CASSQDSSGNTIYF. The CDR3 DNA follows: TGCGCCAGCAGCCAAGACAGCTCTGGAAACACCATATATTTT.

The rearrangement joins TRBV7-2 to TRBJ2-5; 10 bases are a match to TRBD2. The J call could be wrong; TRBJ2-7 is a better fit for the DNA end. The CDR3 sequence is 16 residues long. Per germline, CDR1 SGHTA and CDR2 FQGNSA. CDR3 DNA sequence: TGTGCCAGCAGCTCGGTTCGGGCTAGCGGGAGTGGCGAGCAGTACTTC. This codes for CASSSVRASGSGEQYF.